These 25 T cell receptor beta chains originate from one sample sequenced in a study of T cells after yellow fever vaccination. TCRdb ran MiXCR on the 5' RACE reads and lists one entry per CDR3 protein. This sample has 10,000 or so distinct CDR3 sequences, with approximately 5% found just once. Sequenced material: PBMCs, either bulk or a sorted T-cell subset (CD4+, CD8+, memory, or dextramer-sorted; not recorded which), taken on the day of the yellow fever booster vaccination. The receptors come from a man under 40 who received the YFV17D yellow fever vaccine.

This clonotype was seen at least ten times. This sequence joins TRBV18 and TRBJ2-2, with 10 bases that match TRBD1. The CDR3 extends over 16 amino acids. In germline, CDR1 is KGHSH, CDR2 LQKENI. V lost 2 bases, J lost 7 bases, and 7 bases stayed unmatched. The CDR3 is CASSPRQGASYGELFF. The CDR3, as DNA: TGTGCCAGCTCACCAAGACAGGGGGCGTCGTACGGGGAGCTGTTTTTT. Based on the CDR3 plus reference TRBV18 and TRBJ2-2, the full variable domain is NAGVMQNPRHLVRRRGQEARLRCSPMKGHSHVYWYRQLPEEGLKFMVYLQKENIIDESGMPKERFSAEFPKEGPSILRIQQVVRGDSAAYFCASSPRQGASYGELFFGEGSRLTVL.

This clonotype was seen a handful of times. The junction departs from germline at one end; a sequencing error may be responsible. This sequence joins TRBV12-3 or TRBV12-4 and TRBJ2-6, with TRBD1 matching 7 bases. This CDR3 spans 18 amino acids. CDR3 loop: CASCLGRTGVTGANVLTF. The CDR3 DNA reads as TGTGCCAGCTGTTTAGGACGCACAGGGGTAACTGGGGCCAACGTCCTGACTTTC.

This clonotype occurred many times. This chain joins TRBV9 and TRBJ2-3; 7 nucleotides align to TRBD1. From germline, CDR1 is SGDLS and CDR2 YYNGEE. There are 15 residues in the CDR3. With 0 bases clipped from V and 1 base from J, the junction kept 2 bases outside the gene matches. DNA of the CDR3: TGTGCCAGCAGCGTAGGGACAGGTCGCACAGATACGCAGTATTTT. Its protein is CASSVGTGRTDTQYF.

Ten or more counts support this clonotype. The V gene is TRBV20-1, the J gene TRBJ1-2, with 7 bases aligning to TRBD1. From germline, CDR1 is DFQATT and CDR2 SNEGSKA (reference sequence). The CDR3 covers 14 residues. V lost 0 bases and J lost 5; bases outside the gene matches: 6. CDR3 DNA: TGCAGTGCTAGAGATTCTAAGGGGGCGTATGGCTACACCTTC. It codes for CSARDSKGAYGYTF.

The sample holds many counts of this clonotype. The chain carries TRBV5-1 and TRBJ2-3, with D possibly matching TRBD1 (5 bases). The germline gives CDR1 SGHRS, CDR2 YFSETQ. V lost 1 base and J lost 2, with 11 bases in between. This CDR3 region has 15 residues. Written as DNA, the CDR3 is TGCGCCAGCAGCTTGACAGGACCCGACACAGATACGCAGTATTTT. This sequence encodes CASSLTGPDTDTQYF.

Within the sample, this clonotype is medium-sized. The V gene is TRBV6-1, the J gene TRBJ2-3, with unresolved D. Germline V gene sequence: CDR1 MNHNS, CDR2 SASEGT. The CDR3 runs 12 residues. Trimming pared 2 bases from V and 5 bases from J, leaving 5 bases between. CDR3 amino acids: CASSERRDTQYF. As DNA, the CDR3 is TGTGCCAGCAGTGAACGCAGAGATACGCAGTATTTT.

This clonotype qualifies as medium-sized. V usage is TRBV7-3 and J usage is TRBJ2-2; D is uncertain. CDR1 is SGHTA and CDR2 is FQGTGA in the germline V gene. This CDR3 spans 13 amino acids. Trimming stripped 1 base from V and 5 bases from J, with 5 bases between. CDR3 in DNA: TGTGCCAGCAGCTTAATTCAAACCGGGGAGCTGTTTTTT. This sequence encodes CASSLIQTGELFF. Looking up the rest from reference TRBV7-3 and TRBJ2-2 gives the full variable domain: GAGVSQTPSNKVTEKGKYVELRCDPISGHTALYWYRQSLGQGPEFLIYFQGTGAADDSGLPNDRFFAVRPEGSVSTLKIQRTERGDSAVYLCASSLIQTGELFFGEGSRLTVL.

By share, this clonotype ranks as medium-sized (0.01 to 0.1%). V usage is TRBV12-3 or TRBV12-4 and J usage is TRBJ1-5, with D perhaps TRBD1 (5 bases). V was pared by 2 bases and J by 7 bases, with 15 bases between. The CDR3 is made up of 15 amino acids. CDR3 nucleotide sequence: TGTGCCAGCAGTTTATCGCGACAGTCGCACCAGCCCCAGCATTTT. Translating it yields CASSLSRQSHQPQHF.

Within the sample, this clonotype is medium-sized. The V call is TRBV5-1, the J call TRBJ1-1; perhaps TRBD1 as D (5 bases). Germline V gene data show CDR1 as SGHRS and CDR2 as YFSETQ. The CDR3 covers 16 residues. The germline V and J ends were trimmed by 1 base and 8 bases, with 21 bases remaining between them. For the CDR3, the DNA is TGCGCCAGCAGCTTGTCCGTCATTACACCAGGGTCAGAAGCTTTCTTT. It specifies CASSLSVITPGSEAFF.

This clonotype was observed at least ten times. The CDR3 region is CASSQGPTAGADTQYF. CDR3 DNA: TGTGCCAGCAGCCAAGGGCCTACGGCTGGCGCAGATACGCAGTATTTT. The V call is TRBV4-2, the J call TRBJ2-3, with D hard to call. In germline, CDR1 is LGHNA, CDR2 YNFKEQ. The V end lost 1 base, the J end lost 4 bases, and 15 bases lay between the germline ends. The CDR3 is 16 residues long.

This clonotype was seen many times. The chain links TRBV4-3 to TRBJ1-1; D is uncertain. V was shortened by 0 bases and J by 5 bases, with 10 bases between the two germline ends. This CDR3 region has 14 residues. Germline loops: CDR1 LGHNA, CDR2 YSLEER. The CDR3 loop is CASSQDIKGTEAFF. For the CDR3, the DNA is TGCGCCAGCAGCCAAGATATTAAGGGAACTGAAGCTTTCTTT.

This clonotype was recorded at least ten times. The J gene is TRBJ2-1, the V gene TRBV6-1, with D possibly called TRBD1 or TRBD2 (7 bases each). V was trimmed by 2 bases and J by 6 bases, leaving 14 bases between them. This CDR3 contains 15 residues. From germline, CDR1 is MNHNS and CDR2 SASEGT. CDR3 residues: CASSEPGGGSNEQFF. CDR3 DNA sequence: TGTGCCAGCAGTGAACCAGGGGGGGGAAGCAATGAGCAGTTCTTC.

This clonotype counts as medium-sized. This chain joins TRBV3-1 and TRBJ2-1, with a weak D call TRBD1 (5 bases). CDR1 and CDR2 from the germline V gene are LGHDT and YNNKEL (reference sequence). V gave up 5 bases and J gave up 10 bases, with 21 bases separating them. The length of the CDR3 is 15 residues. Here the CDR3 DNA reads TGTGCCAGCAGCAACAGCCAAGGGGCGAGATCCGAGCAGTTCTTC. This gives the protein CASSNSQGARSEQFF.

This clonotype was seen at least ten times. Here the CDR3 DNA reads TGTGCCAGCAGCTCGACAGGGAGGTCAGAAAAACTGTTTTTT. It codes for CASSSTGRSEKLFF. The gene calls are TRBV7-8 and TRBJ1-4; 7 nucleotides agree with TRBD1. CDR1 is SGHVS and CDR2 is FQNEAQ in the germline V gene. The J segment lost 8 bases and the V segment lost 4 bases, leaving 7 bases of the junction unmatched. The CDR3 runs 14 residues.

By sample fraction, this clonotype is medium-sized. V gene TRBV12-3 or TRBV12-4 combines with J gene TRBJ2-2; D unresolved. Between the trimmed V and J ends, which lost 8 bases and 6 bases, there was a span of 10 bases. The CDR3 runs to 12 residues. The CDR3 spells CASANNAGELFF. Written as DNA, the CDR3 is TGTGCCAGCGCTAACAACGCCGGGGAGCTGTTTTTT.

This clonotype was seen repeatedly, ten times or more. In DNA, the CDR3 is TGCAGTGCTCGGCGGGAACAAAGCGCCTATGGCTACACCTTC. This translates into CSARREQSAYGYTF. The chain has TRBV20-1 and TRBJ1-2; D gene uncertain. V shed 5 bases and J shed 4 bases, with 17 bases lying between them. Germline-derived CDR1 and CDR2 are DFQATT and SNEGSKA (reference sequence). The CDR3 spans 14 residues.

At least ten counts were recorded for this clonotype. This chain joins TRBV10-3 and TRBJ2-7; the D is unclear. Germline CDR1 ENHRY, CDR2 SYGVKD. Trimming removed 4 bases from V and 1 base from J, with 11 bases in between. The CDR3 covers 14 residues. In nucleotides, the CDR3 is TGTGCCATCAGTGGGGTCGGTGGGTCCTACGAGCAGTACTTC. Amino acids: CAISGVGGSYEQYF.

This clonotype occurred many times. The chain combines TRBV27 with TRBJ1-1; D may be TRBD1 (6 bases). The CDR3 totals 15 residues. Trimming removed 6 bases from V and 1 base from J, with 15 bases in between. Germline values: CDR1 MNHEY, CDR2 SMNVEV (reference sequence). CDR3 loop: CASSLIQGKNTEAFF. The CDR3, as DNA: TGTGCCAGCAGCCTGATACAGGGAAAGAACACTGAAGCTTTCTTT.

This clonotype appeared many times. The CDR3 protein is CASSLRGSKTGELFF. In DNA, the CDR3 is TGTGCCAGCAGTCTTCGGGGGAGTAAGACCGGGGAGCTGTTTTTT. The chain combines TRBV12-3 or TRBV12-4 with TRBJ2-2; D might be TRBD2 (6 bases). V gave up 5 bases and J gave up 5 bases, with 15 bases separating them. This CDR3 is built from 15 residues.

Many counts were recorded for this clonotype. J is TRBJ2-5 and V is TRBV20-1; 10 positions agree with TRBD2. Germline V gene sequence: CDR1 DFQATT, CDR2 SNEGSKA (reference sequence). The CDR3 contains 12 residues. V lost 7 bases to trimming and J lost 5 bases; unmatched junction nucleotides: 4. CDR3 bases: TGCAGTGGTCAGCGGGGGGGGGAGACCCAGTACTTC. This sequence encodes CSGQRGGETQYF.

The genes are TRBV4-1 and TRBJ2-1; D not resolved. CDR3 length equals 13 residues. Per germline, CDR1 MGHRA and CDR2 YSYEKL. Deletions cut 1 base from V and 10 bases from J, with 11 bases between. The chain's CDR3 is CASSQGPVPEQFF. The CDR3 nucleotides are TGCGCCAGCAGCCAAGGACCTGTCCCGGAGCAGTTCTTC.

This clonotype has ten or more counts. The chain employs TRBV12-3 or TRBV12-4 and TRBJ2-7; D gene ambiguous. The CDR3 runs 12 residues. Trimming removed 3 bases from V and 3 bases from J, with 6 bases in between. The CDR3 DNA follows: TGTGCCAGCAGTTTCGCTGGCTACGAGCAGTACTTC. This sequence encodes CASSFAGYEQYF.

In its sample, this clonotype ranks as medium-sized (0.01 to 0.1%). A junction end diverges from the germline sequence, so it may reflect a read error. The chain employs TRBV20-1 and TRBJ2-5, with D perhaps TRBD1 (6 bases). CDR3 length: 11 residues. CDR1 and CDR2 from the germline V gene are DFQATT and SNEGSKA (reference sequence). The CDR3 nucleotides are TGCAGTGCTAGAACCGGGACATCGGCAGGCTTC. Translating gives CSARTGTSAGF.

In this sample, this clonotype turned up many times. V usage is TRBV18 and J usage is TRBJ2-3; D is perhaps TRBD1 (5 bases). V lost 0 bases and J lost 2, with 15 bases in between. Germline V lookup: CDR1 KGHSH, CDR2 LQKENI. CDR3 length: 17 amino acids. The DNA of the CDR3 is TGTGCCAGCTCACCACCCGGGCAGGGCGTCCCCACAGATACGCAGTATTTT. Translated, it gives CASSPPGQGVPTDTQYF.

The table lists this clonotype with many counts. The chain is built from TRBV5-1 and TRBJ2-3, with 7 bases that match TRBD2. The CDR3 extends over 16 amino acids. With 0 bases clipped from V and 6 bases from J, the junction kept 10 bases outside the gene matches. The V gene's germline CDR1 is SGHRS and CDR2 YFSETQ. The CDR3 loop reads CASSLDLAVLGDTQYF. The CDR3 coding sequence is TGCGCCAGCAGCTTGGACCTAGCGGTCCTGGGGGATACGCAGTATTTT.